This T cell receptor (beta chain) came from a study of blood T cell repertoires in COVID-19. For the study at large: From the United States, Italy and Spain came samples of acute and convalescent COVID-19. PBMCs, B-cell-depleted T cells, or T cells provided the cDNA or gDNA that made up the material.

Study members were between about 18 and 100 years old and lived in 24 US regions. In Cohort 3, a recovered donor had either two negative PCRs, clearance, or symptom resolution. This CDR3 spans 15 amino acids. Trimming pared 2 bases from V and 0 bases from J, leaving 11 bases between. Germline V gives CDR1 MNHEY, CDR2 SVGAGI. The repertoire was sequenced with immunoSEQ multiplex PCR; TCRdb's copy has only in-frame clones and lacks some. The sample has 300,000 to 350,000 clones; 70% to 90% are singletons. The genes are TRBV6-5 and TRBJ2-7; D perhaps matches TRBD2 (6 bases). The sample consisted of PBMCs or T cells enriched from blood (not recorded which). This TCR was recovered from a man aged 25-45 years who had recovered from COVID-19. CDR3 sequence: CASSYVGGSSYEQYF. DNA for the CDR3: TGTGCCAGCAGTTACGTTGGGGGGAGCTCCTACGAGCAGTACTTC.